This TCR beta chain was identified in a study of patients and donors after allogeneic stem cell transplantation. This clonotype came up a few times. TCRdb reanalysed the RT-PCR reads using MiXCR and keeps one entry per CDR3 protein. The sample includes a few hundred thousand distinct CDR3 sequences, around an eighth of them seen just once. Germline V gives CDR1 MGHDK, CDR2 SYGVNS. V lost 4 bases, J lost 8 bases, and 6 bases lay in between. The CDR3 is 11 residues long. The sequenced sample consisted of blood, either unsorted or a sorted T cell fraction (not recorded which). This TCR was sampled from a human donor who was either an allogeneic HSCT recipient or a stem cell or donor lymphocyte infusion donor (not recorded which). It is not recorded whose cells these are; they may come from a transplant donor. This sequence joins TRBV25-1 and TRBJ2-1, with unresolved D. The CDR3 region is CASSGGHEQFF. CDR3 nucleotide sequence: TGTGCCAGCAGTGGGGGTCATGAGCAGTTCTTC.